A single sample is the source of the 9 T cell receptor beta chains below, sequenced in a study of immune cell composition in non-small cell lung cancer. Data came from immunoSEQ multiplex PCR; TCRdb stores just in-frame clones and leaves some out. Among over 12,000 clones listed, 55% to 70% were seen once. The specimen was lung tumor tissue. The receptors come from a human donor with non-small cell lung cancer.

This chain links TRBV9 with TRBJ2-6; D is unresolved. Germline CDR1 SGDLS, CDR2 YYNGEE. Trimming left V 6 bases short and J 0 bases short, with 4 bases between. The CDR3 has 13 amino acids. In DNA, the CDR3 is TGTGCCAGCACTCGCTCTGGGGCCAACGTCCTGACTTTC. Translating gives CASTRSGANVLTF.

The chain joins TRBV27 to TRBJ1-1; D gene uncertain. Trimming removed 4 bases at V and 1 base at J, with 7 bases between. The length of the CDR3 is 13 residues. Germline assignment: CDR1 MNHEY and CDR2 SMNVEV (reference sequence). The CDR3 region is CASSWAQNTEAFF. The CDR3 region has the DNA TGTGCCAGCAGTTGGGCCCAGAACACTGAAGCTTTCTTT.

The V call is TRBV7-2, the J call TRBJ1-2; perhaps TRBD1 as D (5 bases). The CDR3 has 15 residues. The V and J ends lost 4 bases and 2 bases respectively, with 14 bases between them. Germline V gene lookup returns CDR1 SGHTA and CDR2 FQGNSA. The CDR3 spells CASSWGAIGNYGYTF. The CDR3 DNA follows: TGTGCCAGCAGCTGGGGCGCGATTGGAAACTATGGCTACACCTTC.

The J gene is TRBJ2-5, the V gene TRBV5-1; weak D call: TRBD1 (6 bases). V was shortened by 0 bases and J by 2 bases, with 23 bases between the two germline ends. The CDR3 totals 19 residues. Germline V gene data show CDR1 as SGHRS and CDR2 as YFSETQ. The DNA of the CDR3 is TGCGCCAGCAGCTTGGGTCAGAGACCGGGGTACAGGGATCAAGAGACCCAGTACTTC. Translation: CASSLGQRPGYRDQETQYF.

This chain's CDR3 is CASSKRGRIRGERGWYEQYF. The CDR3 DNA reads TGTGCCAGCAGCAAACGGGGCCGTATCAGAGGGGAAAGGGGGTGGTACGAGCAGTACTTC. This rearrangement joins TRBV21-1 to TRBJ2-7; no check of the table's D call, TRBD1, against the DNA was made. TRBV21-1 has pseudogene status. This CDR3 spans 20 amino acids.

The V call is TRBV4-1, the J call TRBJ2-1; 13 bases are a match to TRBD2. This CDR3 spans 15 amino acids. CDR1 and CDR2 (germline): MGHRA, YSYEKL. J lost 8 bases, V lost 2 bases, and 3 bases had no gene match. The DNA for the CDR3 is TGCGCCAGCAGCCAAACTAGCGGGGGGGCGTATGAGCAGTTCTTC. Residues: CASSQTSGGAYEQFF.

V and J are TRBV7-3 and TRBJ1-1; 10 bases map to TRBD1. The CDR3 extends over 15 amino acids. Germline CDR1 and CDR2: SGHTA and FQGTGA. Trimming at V came to 5 bases and at J to 0 bases, leaving 3 bases not matched to a gene. The chain's CDR3 is CASSVGTGVNTEAFF. In nucleotides, the CDR3 is TGTGCCAGCAGCGTAGGGACAGGGGTGAACACTGAAGCTTTCTTT.

The chain couples TRBV11-3 to TRBJ2-5, with TRBD2 matching 14 bases. Germline lookup yields CDR1 SGHNT and CDR2 YENEEA. Unmatched junction bases numbered 8, after V lost 5 bases and J lost 0 bases. The CDR3 is made up of 18 amino acids. The CDR3 bases are TGTGCCAGCAGCCGTCGGACTAGCGGGGGGATATACCAAGAGACCCAGTACTTC. It is translated as CASSRRTSGGIYQETQYF.

V gene TRBV7-9 combines with J gene TRBJ1-2; 7 bases fit TRBD1. Germline V gene lookup returns CDR1 SEHNR and CDR2 FQNEAQ (reference sequence). The CDR3 runs to 14 residues. With V trimmed by 3 bases and J by 6 bases, 7 bases remained unmatched. For the CDR3, the DNA is TGTGCCAGCAGCTTGCTCGACAGGGCCCATGGCTACACCTTC. This gives the protein CASSLLDRAHGYTF. The variable domain in full, completed from reference TRBV7-9 and TRBJ1-2, reads DTGVSQNPRHKITKRGQNVTFRCDPISEHNRLYWYRQTLGQGPEFLTYFQNEAQLEKSRLLSDRFSAERPKGSFSTLEIQRTEQGDSAMYLCASSLLDRAHGYTFGSGTRLTVV.